A selection of T cell receptor beta chains follows, all from one sample in a study of cytomegalovirus exposure and HLA in healthy donors. The data were produced by immunoSEQ multiplex PCR, yet TCRdb's version contains in-frame clones alone and is incomplete. The table shows about 90,000 clones, with roughly 80% occurring only once. What was sequenced was PBMCs. These receptors were taken from a man aged 25-40 years in good health and CMV-seronegative. Both conserved end residues are part of each CDR3. The order of the fields is clone size, J gene, V gene, CDR3 protein. Clone size is stated in some rows and not others, as once, few, many or a class when expanded.

once,TRBJ1-5,TRBV4-2,CASSQFLGAGSNQPQHF
-,TRBJ1-4,TRBV27,CASSRDANEKLFF
few,TRBJ1-3,TRBV6-5,CATSRQGYSGNTIYF
-,TRBJ2-3,TRBV18,CASSPTSTDTQYF
once,TRBJ1-5,TRBV2,CASRTTGGANQPQHF
-,TRBJ2-7,TRBV28,CASSWDYAQYF
-,TRBJ2-7,TRBV7-2,CASSLAAPSGYEQYF
-,TRBJ2-7,TRBV10-3,CAISAVGTGIYEQYF
-,TRBJ1-6,TRBV4-1,CASSQPTRSVHSPLHF
-,TRBJ2-5,TRBV5-4,CASSRDSQETQYF
few,TRBJ1-2,TRBV6-4,CASSARSGAGYTF
-,TRBJ1-6,TRBV5-1,CASSFQGAPNNSPLHF
-,TRBJ1-2,TRBV6-5,CASSYSFRDRLRGYTF
-,TRBJ2-5,TRBV19,CASSIGQETQYF
few,TRBJ2-3,TRBV19,CASTKIPGLATDTQYF
-,TRBJ1-1,TRBV7-9,CASSLTQGGAAFF
-,TRBJ2-7,TRBV10-3,CAIRGLGVDEQYF
once,TRBJ2-1,TRBV19,CASSIGAYNEQFF
-,TRBJ1-3,TRBV9,CASRQGPSSGNTIYF
-,TRBJ2-7,TRBV7-9,CASSSTGANSYEQYF
-,TRBJ1-4,TRBV19,CASTLTGDEKLFF
-,TRBJ2-3,TRBV9,CASSVGGGRADTQYF
-,TRBJ2-1,TRBV4-1,CASSQLQGATYNEQFF
once,TRBJ2-5,TRBV2,CASSDTDTQYF
once,TRBJ1-4,TRBV28,CASSTGQIREKLFF
-,TRBJ1-1,TRBV5-4,CASSSDDRSRAEAFF
-,TRBJ1-3,TRBV29-1,CSVEARAGNTIYF
-,TRBJ2-1,TRBV18,CASSDLDSYNEQFF
-,TRBJ1-1,TRBV5-4,CASSLEGTGGSFF
-,TRBJ1-1,TRBV2,CASSYGQGGTEAFF
-,TRBJ1-1,TRBV5-4,CASRLQGNTEAFF
-,TRBJ1-6,TRBV18,CASSPPQGAYNSPLHF
-,TRBJ1-5,TRBV30,CAWSPRSLQEPQHF
-,TRBJ1-2,TRBV5-6,CASSLPGRYYGYTF
-,TRBJ2-3,TRBV5-1,CASRLRGGTSTDTQYF
-,TRBJ1-1,TRBV10-3,CASEAGVTNTEAFF
-,TRBJ1-1,TRBV30,CAWTGHEAFF
-,TRBJ1-2,TRBV19,CASLQGRDYGYTF
-,TRBJ2-5,TRBV19,CASNTPGTSGGTQYF
-,TRBJ1-6,TRBV7-8,CASSSGQGGPPLHF
-,TRBJ1-5,TRBV28,CASTPGRQPQHF
-,TRBJ2-7,TRBV7-2,CASSSLTGYEQYF